This TCR beta chain stems from a study of blood T cell repertoires in COVID-19. Germline trimming cut 6 bases from V and 2 bases from J; bases unmatched to any gene: 7. CDR1 MNHEY and CDR2 SMNVEV come from the germline V gene (reference sequence). The length of the CDR3 is 14 residues. Clones were read by immunoSEQ multiplex PCR, and TCRdb kept only the in-frame ones, dropping some. The sample shows about 220,000 clones, around 80% of them seen only once. The V gene is TRBV27, the J gene TRBJ2-7; 7 positions agree with TRBD2. Sequences were obtained from PBMCs or T cells enriched from blood (not recorded which). The receptor was derived from a man aged 40-50 years who had recovered from COVID-19. Here the CDR3 reads CASSWSSGAYEQYF. The CDR3 nucleotides read TGTGCCAGCAGCTGGTCTAGCGGCGCCTACGAGCAGTACTTC.